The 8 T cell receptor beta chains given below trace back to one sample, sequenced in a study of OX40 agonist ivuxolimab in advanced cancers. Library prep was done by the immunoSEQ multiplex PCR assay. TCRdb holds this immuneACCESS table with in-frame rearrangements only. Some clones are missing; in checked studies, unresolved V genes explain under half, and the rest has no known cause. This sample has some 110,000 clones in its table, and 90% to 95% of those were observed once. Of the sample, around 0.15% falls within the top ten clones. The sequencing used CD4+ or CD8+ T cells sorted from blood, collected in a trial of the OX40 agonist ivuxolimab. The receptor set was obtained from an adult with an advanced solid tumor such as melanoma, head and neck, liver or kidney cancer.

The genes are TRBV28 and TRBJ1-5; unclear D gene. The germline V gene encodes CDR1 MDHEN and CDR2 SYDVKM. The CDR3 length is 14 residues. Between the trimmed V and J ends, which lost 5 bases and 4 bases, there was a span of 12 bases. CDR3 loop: CASSPHAGNQPQHF. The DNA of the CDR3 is TGTGCCAGCAGTCCCCATGCTGGGAATCAGCCCCAGCATTTT.

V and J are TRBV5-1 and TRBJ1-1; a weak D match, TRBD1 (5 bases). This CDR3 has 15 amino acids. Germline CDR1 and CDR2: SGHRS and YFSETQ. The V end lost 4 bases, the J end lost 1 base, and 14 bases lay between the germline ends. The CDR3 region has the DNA TGCGCCAGCAGCCAGGGCGGGGGTACGAACACTGAAGCTTTCTTT. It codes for CASSQGGGTNTEAFF.

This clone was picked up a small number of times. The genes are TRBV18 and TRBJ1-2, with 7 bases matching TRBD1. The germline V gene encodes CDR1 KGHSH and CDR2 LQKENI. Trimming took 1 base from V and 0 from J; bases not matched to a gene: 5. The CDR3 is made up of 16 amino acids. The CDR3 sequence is CASSPRTGEANYGYTF. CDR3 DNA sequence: TGTGCCAGCTCACCACGTACAGGGGAGGCTAACTATGGCTACACCTTC.

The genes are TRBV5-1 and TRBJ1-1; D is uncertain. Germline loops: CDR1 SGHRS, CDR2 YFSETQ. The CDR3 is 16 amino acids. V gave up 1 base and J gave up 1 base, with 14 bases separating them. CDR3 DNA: TGCGCCAGCAGCTTGAATAGGCAGTCAAGGAACACTGAAGCTTTCTTT. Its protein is CASSLNRQSRNTEAFF.

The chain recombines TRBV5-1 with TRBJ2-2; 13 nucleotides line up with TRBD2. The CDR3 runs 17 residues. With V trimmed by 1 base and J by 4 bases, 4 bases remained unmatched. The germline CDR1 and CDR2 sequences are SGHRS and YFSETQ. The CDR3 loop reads CASSLTGTSGITGELFF. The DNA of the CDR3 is TGCGCCAGCAGCTTGACCGGGACTAGCGGGATCACCGGGGAGCTGTTTTTT. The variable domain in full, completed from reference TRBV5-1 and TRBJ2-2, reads KAGVTQTPRYLIKTRGQQVTLSCSPISGHRSVSWYQQTPGQGLQFLFEYFSETQRNKGNFPGRFSGRQFSNSRSEMNVSTLELGDSALYLCASSLTGTSGITGELFFGEGSRLTVL.

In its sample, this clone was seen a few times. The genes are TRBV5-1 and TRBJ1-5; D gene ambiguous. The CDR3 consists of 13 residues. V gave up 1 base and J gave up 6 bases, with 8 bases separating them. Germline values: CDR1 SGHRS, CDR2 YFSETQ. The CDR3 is CASSLYTGQPQHF. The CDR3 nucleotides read TGCGCCAGCAGCTTGTACACGGGTCAGCCCCAGCATTTT. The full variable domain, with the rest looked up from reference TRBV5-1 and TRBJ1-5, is KAGVTQTPRYLIKTRGQQVTLSCSPISGHRSVSWYQQTPGQGLQFLFEYFSETQRNKGNFPGRFSGRQFSNSRSEMNVSTLELGDSALYLCASSLYTGQPQHFGDGTRLSIL.

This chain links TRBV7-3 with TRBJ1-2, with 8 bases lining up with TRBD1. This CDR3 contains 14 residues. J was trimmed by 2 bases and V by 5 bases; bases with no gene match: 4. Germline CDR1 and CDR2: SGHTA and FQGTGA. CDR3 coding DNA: TGTGCCAGCAGCCCACAGGGGGGGAACTATGGCTACACCTTC. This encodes CASSPQGGNYGYTF.

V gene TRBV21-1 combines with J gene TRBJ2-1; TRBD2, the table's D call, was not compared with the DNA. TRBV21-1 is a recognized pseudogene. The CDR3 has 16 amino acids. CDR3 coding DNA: TGTGCCAGCAGCAAAGTAGCGGGAGAGTCGGTCAATGAGCAGTTCTTC. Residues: CASSKVAGESVNEQFF.